Following are 15 T cell receptor beta chains from one sample sequenced in a study of T cells after posttransplantation cyclophosphamide. The protocol was immunoSEQ multiplex PCR, while the TCRdb copy is restricted to in-frame clones and leaves out a portion. The sample lists tens of thousands of clones, about 93% occurring once. Source material: PBMCs. These TCRs come from a woman in her 30s in good health and a related stem cell transplant donor.

The chain recombines TRBV6-5 with TRBJ1-1, with no clear D. The V and J ends lost 2 bases and 3 bases respectively, with 7 bases between them. Germline V CDR1 and CDR2: MNHEY, SVGAGI. This CDR3 contains 13 residues. The CDR3 region has the DNA TGTGCCAGCAGTTACACTGGGGACACTGAAGCTTTCTTT. This encodes CASSYTGDTEAFF.

The chain recombines TRBV4-1 with TRBJ1-2; D call uncertain. The length of the CDR3 is 15 residues. V lost 0 bases and J lost 1, with 9 bases in between. Germline lookup yields CDR1 MGHRA and CDR2 YSYEKL. CDR3: CASSQDLAINYGYTF. In DNA form, the CDR3 reads TGCGCCAGCAGCCAAGATTTAGCGATTAACTATGGCTACACCTTC.

The V gene is TRBV27, the J gene TRBJ2-7; TRBD1 aligns across 8 bases. CDR1 and CDR2 (germline): MNHEY, SMNVEV (reference sequence). There are 14 residues in the CDR3. Trimming took 2 bases from V and 6 from J; bases not matched to a gene: 6. Here the CDR3 reads CASSLRAGGTEQYF. CDR3 nucleotides: TGTGCCAGCAGTTTACGGGCAGGGGGCACCGAGCAGTACTTC.

The chain employs TRBV5-1 and TRBJ2-3, with a tentative D call TRBD2 (5 bases). Trimming removed 0 bases at V and 3 bases at J, with 8 bases between. CDR1 is SGHRS, CDR2 YFSETQ, per germline. The CDR3 consists of 14 residues. CDR3 sequence: CASSLGRLTDTQYF. The CDR3 coding sequence is TGCGCCAGCAGCTTGGGGAGGTTGACAGATACGCAGTATTTT.

The CDR3 DNA is TGTGCCAGCAGCTCCGGCAGGCGGGTTTACTCACCCCTCCACTTT. Its translation is CASSSGRRVYSPLHF. The rearrangement joins TRBV7-9 to TRBJ1-6, with D unresolved. V shed 4 bases and J shed 10 bases, with 17 bases lying between them. The CDR3 is made up of 15 amino acids. CDR1 and CDR2 (germline): SEHNR, FQNEAQ (reference sequence).

The gene calls are TRBV18 and TRBJ2-7; TRBD1 matches at 10 bases. This CDR3 is 16 amino acids long. After removal of 3 bases from V and 2 bases from J, the junction contained 7 bases not matched to a gene. Germline V gives CDR1 KGHSH, CDR2 LQKENI. The CDR3 reads CASSPLSGTGAYEQYF. The CDR3 DNA is TGTGCCAGCTCACCTCTTTCGGGGACAGGGGCCTACGAGCAGTACTTC.

The chain couples TRBV7-9 to TRBJ2-5; D possibly corresponds to TRBD2 (5 bases). CDR3 length equals 12 residues. Germline lookup yields CDR1 SEHNR and CDR2 FQNEAQ (reference sequence). Trimming took 5 bases from V and 4 from J, leaving 8 bases between them. DNA for the CDR3: TGTGCCAGCAGCCAAGAGGGAGAGACCCAGTACTTC. Its protein product is CASSQEGETQYF.

This CDR3 is CASSSGTLANQPQHF. CDR3 DNA sequence: TGTGCCAGCAGTTCGGGGACTTTAGCGAATCAGCCCCAGCATTTT. The chain joins TRBV27 to TRBJ1-5, with D perhaps matching TRBD1 (5 bases). Trimming left V 4 bases short and J 4 bases short, with 14 bases between. The CDR3 loop spans 15 amino acids. Germline CDR1 is MNHEY and CDR2 is SMNVEV (reference sequence).

The rearrangement joins TRBV29-1 to TRBJ1-4; D ambiguous. The germline V gene has CDR1 SQVTM and CDR2 ANQGSEA. The germline V and J ends were trimmed by 7 bases and 8 bases, with 17 bases remaining between them. This CDR3 contains 13 residues. The CDR3 loop reads CSASDRAQEKLFF. Written as DNA, the CDR3 is TGCAGCGCATCCGATAGGGCTCAAGAAAAACTGTTTTTT.

This chain links TRBV4-3 with TRBJ2-1, with a possible D match to TRBD1 (7 bases). In germline, CDR1 is LGHNA, CDR2 YSLEER. V was shortened by 4 bases and J by 0 bases, with 16 bases between the two germline ends. The CDR3 contains 17 residues. CDR3 residues: CASSLRGTAASYNEQFF. As DNA, the CDR3 is TGCGCCAGCAGCCTGCGCGGGACAGCGGCCTCCTACAATGAGCAGTTCTTC.

The chain is built from TRBV9 and TRBJ1-3; 10 positions match TRBD1. CDR3 size: 17 residues. Germline V gene sequence: CDR1 SGDLS, CDR2 YYNGEE. V dropped 4 bases and J dropped 1; count of bases not matched to a gene: 8. CDR3 sequence (DNA): TGTGCCAGCAGCACCCGGGACAGGGGCAGTTCTGGAAACACCATATATTTT. Its protein product is CASSTRDRGSSGNTIYF.

This chain uses TRBV4-3 with TRBJ1-2; D perhaps matches TRBD1 (6 bases). V dropped 0 bases and J dropped 7 bases, with 15 bases sitting between them. CDR1 is LGHNA and CDR2 is YSLEER in the germline V gene. This CDR3 is built from 15 residues. The CDR3: CASSQEGAGGGGYTF. The DNA for the CDR3 is TGCGCCAGCAGCCAAGAAGGGGCCGGGGGCGGTGGCTACACCTTC.

The V and J genes are TRBV30 and TRBJ2-7; D could derive from TRBD1 or TRBD2 (5 bases each). This CDR3 contains 13 residues. Trimming removed 2 bases from V and 4 bases from J, with 12 bases in between. Looked up from germline, CDR1 is GTSNPN and CDR2 is SVGIG (reference sequence). The CDR3 nucleotides are TGTGCCTGGAGTCGGGGCCAGTCTTACGAGCAGTACTTC. Amino acids: CAWSRGQSYEQYF. Based on the CDR3 plus reference TRBV30 and TRBJ2-7, the full variable domain is SQTIHQWPATLVQPVGSPLSLECTVEGTSNPNLYWYRQAAGRGLQLLFYSVGIGQISSEVPQNLSASRPQDRQFILSSKKLLLSDSGFYLCAWSRGQSYEQYFGPGTRLTVT.

The chain employs TRBV6-5 and TRBJ1-3, with D perhaps TRBD1 (5 bases). CDR3 length equals 13 residues. Trimming took off 2 bases at V and 4 bases at J, with 6 bases between the two ends. Germline V gene sequence: CDR1 MNHEY, CDR2 SVGAGI. The CDR3 region is CASSYPGGNTIYF. Written as DNA, the CDR3 is TGTGCCAGCAGTTACCCAGGGGGAAACACCATATATTTT.

This clone appeared once. The J gene is TRBJ2-5, the V gene TRBV10-3, with no clear D. V lost 0 bases and J lost 1, with 6 bases in between. The CDR3 is made up of 14 amino acids. Looked up from germline, CDR1 is ENHRY and CDR2 is SYGVKD. CDR3 sequence reads: CAISESVLQETQYF. CDR3 DNA sequence: TGTGCCATCAGTGAGTCGGTCCTCCAAGAGACCCAGTACTTC.